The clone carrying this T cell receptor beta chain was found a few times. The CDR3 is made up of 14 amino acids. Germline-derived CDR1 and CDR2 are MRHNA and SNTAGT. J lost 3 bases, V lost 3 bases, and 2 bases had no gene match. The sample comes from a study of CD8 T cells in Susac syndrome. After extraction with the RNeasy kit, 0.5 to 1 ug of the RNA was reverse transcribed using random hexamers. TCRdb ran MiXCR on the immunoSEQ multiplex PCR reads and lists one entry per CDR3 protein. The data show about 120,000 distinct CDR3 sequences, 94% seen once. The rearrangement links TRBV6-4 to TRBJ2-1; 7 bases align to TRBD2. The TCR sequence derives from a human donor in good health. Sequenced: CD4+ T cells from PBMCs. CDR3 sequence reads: CASSELAGYNEQFF. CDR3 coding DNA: TGTGCCAGCAGTGAGTTAGCGGGCTACAATGAGCAGTTCTTC.